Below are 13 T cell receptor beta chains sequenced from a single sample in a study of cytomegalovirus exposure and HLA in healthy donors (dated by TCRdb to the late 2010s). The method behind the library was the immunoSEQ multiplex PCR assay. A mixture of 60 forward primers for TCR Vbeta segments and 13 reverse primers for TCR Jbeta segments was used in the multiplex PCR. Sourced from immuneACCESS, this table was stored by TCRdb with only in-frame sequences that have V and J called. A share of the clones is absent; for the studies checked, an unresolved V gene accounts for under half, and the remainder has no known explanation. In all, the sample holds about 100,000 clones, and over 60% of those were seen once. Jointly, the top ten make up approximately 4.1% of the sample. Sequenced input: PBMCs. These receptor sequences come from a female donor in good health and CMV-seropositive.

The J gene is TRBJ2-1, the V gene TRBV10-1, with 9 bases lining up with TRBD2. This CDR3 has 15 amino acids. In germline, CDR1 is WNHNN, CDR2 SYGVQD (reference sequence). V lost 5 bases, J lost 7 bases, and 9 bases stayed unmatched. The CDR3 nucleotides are TGCGCCAGCAGTCCCAGCGGGGGGCGGGGGAATGAGCAGTTCTTC. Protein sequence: CASSPSGGRGNEQFF.

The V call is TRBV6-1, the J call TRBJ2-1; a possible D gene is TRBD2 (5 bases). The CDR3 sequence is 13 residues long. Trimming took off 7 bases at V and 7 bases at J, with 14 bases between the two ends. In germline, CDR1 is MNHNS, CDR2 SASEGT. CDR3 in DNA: TGTGCCAGCAACTACGGGATGGGGAATGAGCAGTTCTTC. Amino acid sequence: CASNYGMGNEQFF.

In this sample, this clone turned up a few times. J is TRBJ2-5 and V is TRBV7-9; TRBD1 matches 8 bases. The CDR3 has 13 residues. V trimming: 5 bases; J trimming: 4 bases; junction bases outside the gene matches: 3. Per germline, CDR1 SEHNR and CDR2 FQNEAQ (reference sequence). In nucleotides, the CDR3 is TGTGCCAGCAGCACGCAGGGGGCAGAGACCCAGTACTTC. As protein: CASSTQGAETQYF.

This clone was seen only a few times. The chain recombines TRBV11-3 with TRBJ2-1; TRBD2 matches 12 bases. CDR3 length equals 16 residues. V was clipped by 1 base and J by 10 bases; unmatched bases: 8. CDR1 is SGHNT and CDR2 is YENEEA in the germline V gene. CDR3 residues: CASSLATSGRPGEQFF. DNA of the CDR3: TGTGCCAGCAGCTTAGCAACTAGCGGGAGGCCTGGGGAGCAGTTCTTC.

The CDR3 loop is CASSLVAKNTDTQYF. CDR3 in DNA: TGTGCCAGCAGCTTAGTAGCCAAAAACACAGATACGCAGTATTTT. This sequence joins TRBV7-2 and TRBJ2-3; D gene ambiguous. This CDR3 region has 15 residues. Trimming took 1 base from V and 2 from J, leaving 10 bases between them. From germline, CDR1 is SGHTA and CDR2 FQGNSA.

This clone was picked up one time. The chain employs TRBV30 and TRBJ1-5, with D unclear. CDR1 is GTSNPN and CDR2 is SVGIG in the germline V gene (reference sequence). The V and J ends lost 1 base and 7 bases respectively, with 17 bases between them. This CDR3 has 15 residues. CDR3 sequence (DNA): TGTGCCTGGAGTGGCGGCCCATCTCCCGTCCAGCCCCAGCATTTT. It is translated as CAWSGGPSPVQPQHF.

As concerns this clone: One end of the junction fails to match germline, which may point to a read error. The CDR3 spells CASSQVGGGAGANGLTF. DNA for the CDR3: TGCGCCAGCAGCCAAGTGGGGGGGGGAGCTGGGGCCAACGGCCTGACTTTC. The rearrangement uses TRBV4-3 and TRBJ2-6; 7 bases are a match to TRBD2. Germline CDR1 is LGHNA and CDR2 is YSLEER. The CDR3 runs to 17 residues.

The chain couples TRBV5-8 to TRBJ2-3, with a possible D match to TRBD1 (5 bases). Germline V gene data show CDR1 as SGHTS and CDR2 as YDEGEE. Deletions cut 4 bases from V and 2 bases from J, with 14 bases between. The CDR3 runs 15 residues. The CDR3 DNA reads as TGTGCCAGCAGCCAGGGTTGGGCGAACACAGATACGCAGTATTTT. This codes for CASSQGWANTDTQYF.

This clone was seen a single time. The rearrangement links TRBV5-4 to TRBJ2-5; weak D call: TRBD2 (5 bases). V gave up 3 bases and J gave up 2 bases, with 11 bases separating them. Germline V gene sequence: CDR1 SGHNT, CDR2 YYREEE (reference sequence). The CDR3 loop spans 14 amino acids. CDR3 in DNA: TGTGCCAGCAGCTCGCCTGGAGGTCAAGAGACCCAGTACTTC. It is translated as CASSSPGGQETQYF. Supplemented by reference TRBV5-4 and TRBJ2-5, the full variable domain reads ETGVTQSPTHLIKTRGQQVTLRCSSQSGHNTVSWYQQALGQGPQFIFQYYREEENGRGNFPPRFSGLQFPNYSSELNVNALELDDSALYLCASSSPGGQETQYFGPGTRLLVL.

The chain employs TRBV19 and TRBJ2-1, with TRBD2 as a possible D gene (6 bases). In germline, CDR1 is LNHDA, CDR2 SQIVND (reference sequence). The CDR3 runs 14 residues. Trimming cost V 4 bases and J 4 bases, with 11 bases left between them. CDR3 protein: CASSRRGTYNEQFF. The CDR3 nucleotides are TGTGCCAGTAGTAGGCGGGGTACGTACAATGAGCAGTTCTTC.

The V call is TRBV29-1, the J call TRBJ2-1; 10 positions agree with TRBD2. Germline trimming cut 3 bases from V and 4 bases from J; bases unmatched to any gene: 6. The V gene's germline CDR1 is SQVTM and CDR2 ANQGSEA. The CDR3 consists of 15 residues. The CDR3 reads CSVDPTSGVYNEQFF. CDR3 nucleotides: TGCAGCGTTGACCCCACTAGCGGGGTATACAATGAGCAGTTCTTC.

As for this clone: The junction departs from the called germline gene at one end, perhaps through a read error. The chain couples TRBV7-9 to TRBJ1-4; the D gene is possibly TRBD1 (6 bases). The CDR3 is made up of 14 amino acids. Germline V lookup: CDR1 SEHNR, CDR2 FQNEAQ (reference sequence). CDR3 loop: CSSSYTTGGEKLFF. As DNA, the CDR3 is TGTTCCAGCAGCTATACGACAGGAGGAGAAAAACTGTTTTTT. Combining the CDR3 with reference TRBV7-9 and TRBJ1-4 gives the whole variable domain DTGVSQNPRHKITKRGQNVTFRCDPISEHNRLYWYRQTLGQGPEFLTYFQNEAQLEKSRLLSDRFSAERPKGSFSTLEIQRTEQGDSAMYLCSSSYTTGGEKLFFGSGTQLSVL.

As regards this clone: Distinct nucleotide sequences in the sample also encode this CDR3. This CDR3 is CASSRRPGTSGGALDTQYF. CDR3 sequence (DNA): TGCGCCAGCAGCCGAAGGCCCGGGACTAGCGGGGGGGCCCTGGATACGCAGTATTTT. The chain employs TRBV4-3 and TRBJ2-3; 16 bases match TRBD2. The CDR3 spans 19 residues. V trimming: 4 bases; J trimming: 6 bases; junction bases outside the gene matches: 13. CDR1 and CDR2 (germline): LGHNA, YSLEER.